This T cell receptor (beta chain) was sequenced for a study of CD8+CD57+ T cells in acquired aplastic anemia. Turning to the study itself: Yields of DNA that came from sorted CD4+ and CD8+ cells averaged roughly 3.2 ug.

Findings and limits, study-wide: Patients showed no significant difference from controls in CD8+ Simpson's diversity. Roughly 27 shared CD8+ CDR3s appeared highly expressed within patients' immunodominant clones.

The TCR beta profiling, which covered VDJ combination and CDR3 sequence, was carried out using genomic DNA as the template. TCRdb used MiXCR to reprocess the reads, holding one entry per CDR3 protein. The top ten hold less than 9.5% of the sample, which has 250,000 to 300,000 distinct CDR3 sequences, approximately 55% seen once. Per germline, CDR1 LNHDA and CDR2 SQIVND (reference sequence). V was trimmed by 3 bases and J by 0 bases, leaving 24 bases between them. The CDR3 extends over 21 amino acids. Note on this clonotype: The antigen is unknown.

The sample was sorted CD4+, CD8+, or CD8+CD57+ T cells (not recorded which) from PBMCs. V is TRBV19 and J is TRBJ1-6; a weak D match, TRBD1 (6 bases). The receptor was isolated from a human donor with severe aplastic anemia or a healthy control (not recorded which). The CDR3 DNA is TGTGCCAGTAGTATTCGTAGGGGGGGCGCCTTCACCAGCTCCTATAATTCACCCCTCCACTTT. Protein product: CASSIRRGGAFTSSYNSPLHF.